The T cell receptor (beta chain) under discussion was sequenced for a study of blood T cell repertoires in COVID-19. Participant reports of clinical history set cohort assignment. In the original processing: By means of reference gene primer amplification, nucleated cell counts were estimated. Data came from immunoSEQ multiplex PCR; TCRdb stores just in-frame clones and leaves some out. The DNA was the basis for D and trimming; V, J and clone size are from that table. The table lists roughly 250,000 clones, 75% to 95% of them singletons. Between the trimmed V and J ends, which lost 1 base and 5 bases, there was a span of 12 bases. CDR1 and CDR2 from the germline V gene are SEHNR and FQNEAQ (reference sequence). The CDR3 loop spans 14 amino acids.

The sequenced material came from PBMCs or T cells enriched from blood (not recorded which). The chain links TRBV7-9 to TRBJ2-7; D gene ambiguous. The TCR was taken from a woman between 18 and 29 years old who had recovered from COVID-19. The CDR3 DNA reads as TGTGCCAGCAGCTTAGGTCGGGTCGGAGACGAGCAGTACTTC. Protein: CASSLGRVGDEQYF.